The present TCR beta chain was sequenced within a study of identical twins' blood T cells. In the original workflow: Each library had roughly 2 to 3.6 million CDR3 reads and about 100,000 to nearly 500,000 clonotypes. TCRdb re-called the 5' RACE reads with MiXCR, one entry per CDR3 protein. What appears here as the V and J calls and clone size reflects TCRdb's work, not the paper's. The data contain fewer than 450,000 distinct CDR3 sequences, 28% of them singletons. As for this clonotype: The junction departs from germline at one end; a sequencing error may be responsible.

Germline CDR1 is LGHNT and CDR2 is FRNRAP. This CDR3 comprises 19 residues. Input material: PBMCs. This receptor was identified in a woman aged 18 to 55 in good health. This sequence joins TRBV12-5 and TRBJ1-5; TRBD1 might be the D (5 bases). For the CDR3, the DNA is TGCCCTAGTGGTTTCTTCGCCGTCGCGGGGGTGCTGAGGTATCAGCCCCAGCATTTT. As protein: CPSGFFAVAGVLRYQPQHF.